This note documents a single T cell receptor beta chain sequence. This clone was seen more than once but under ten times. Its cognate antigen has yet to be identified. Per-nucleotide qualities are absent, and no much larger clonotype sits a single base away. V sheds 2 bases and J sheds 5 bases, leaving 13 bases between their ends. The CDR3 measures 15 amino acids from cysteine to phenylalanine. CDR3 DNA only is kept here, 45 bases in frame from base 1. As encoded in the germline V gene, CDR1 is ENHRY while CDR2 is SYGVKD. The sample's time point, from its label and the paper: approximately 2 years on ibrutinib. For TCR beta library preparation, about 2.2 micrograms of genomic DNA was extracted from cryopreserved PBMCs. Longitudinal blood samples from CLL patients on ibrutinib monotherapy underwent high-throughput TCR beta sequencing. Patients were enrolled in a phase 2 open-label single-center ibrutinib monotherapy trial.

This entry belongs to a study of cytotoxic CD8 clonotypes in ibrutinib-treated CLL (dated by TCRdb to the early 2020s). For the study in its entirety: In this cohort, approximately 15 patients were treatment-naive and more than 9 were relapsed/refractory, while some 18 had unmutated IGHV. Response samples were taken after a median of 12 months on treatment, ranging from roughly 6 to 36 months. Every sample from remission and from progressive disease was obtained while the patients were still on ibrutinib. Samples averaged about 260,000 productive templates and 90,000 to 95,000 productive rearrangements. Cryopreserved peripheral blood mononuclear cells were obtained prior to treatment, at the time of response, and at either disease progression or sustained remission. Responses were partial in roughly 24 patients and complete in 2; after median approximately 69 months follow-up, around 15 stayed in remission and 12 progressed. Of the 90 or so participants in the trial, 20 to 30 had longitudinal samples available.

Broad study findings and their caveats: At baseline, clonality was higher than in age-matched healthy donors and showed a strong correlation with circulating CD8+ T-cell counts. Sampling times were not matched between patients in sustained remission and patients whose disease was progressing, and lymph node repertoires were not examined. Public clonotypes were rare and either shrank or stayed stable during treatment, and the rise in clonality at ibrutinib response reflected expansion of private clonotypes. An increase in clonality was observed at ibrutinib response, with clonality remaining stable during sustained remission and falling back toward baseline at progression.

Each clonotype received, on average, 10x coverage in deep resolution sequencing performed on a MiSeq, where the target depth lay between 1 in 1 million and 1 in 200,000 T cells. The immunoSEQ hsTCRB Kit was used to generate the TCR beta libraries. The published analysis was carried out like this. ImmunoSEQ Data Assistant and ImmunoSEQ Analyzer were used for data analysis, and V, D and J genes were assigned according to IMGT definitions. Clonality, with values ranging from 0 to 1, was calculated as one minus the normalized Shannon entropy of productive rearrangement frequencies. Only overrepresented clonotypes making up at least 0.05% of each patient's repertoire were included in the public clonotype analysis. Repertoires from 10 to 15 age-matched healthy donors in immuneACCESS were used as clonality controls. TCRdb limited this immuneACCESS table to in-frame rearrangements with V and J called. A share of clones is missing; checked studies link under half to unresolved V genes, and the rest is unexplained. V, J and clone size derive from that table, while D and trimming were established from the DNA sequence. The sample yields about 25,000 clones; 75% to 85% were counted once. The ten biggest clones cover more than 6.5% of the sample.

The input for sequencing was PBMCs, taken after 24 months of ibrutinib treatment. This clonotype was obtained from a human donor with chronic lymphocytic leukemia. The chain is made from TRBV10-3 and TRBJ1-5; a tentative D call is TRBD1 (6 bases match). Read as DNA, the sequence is TGTGCCATCAGTGAGGGGAGGGGGGCTGATCAGCCCCAGCATTTT. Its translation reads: CAISEGRGADQPQHF.